This T cell receptor (beta chain) was identified in a study of Ad26.COV2.S vaccination and SARS-CoV-2 variants (dated by TCRdb to 2020 to 2023). As for the study more broadly: Vaccine-arm donors were drawn from COV1001, a multicentre, randomized, double-blind, placebo-controlled phase I-IIa trial of Ad26.COV2.S in healthy adults. Trial participants were randomized into five groups of five, in which low-dose or high-dose Ad26.COV2.S was given once or twice, or placebo was given on both occasions. Sequencing of the TCRbeta repertoire served to evaluate the specificity and breadth of SARS-CoV-2-reactive T cell receptors following Ad26.COV2.S vaccination. Blinding of investigators to trial group allocation was maintained during experiments and outcome assessment. Dosing of Ad26.COV2.S was intramuscular, at either 5x10^10 or 1x10^11 viral particles, delivered as one shot or as two shots spaced 56 days apart. The TCR-sequenced set comprised around 30 samples: some 19 Ad26.COV2.S vaccine recipients, 5 placebo recipients and 8 SARS-CoV-2 convalescent individuals. The investigation overall reported the following: After vaccination, spike-specific CD8+ and CD4+ T cell responses were reported to show substantial breadth. The study was not powered for comparison of responses between vaccine doses or regimens. Ad26.COV2.S recipients had higher spike-specific TCR breadth than placebo recipients (P = 0.0014). The authors noted that the TCR breadth and depth analyses may have underestimated total T cell responses. Vaccine and placebo recipients had comparable non-spike TCR breadth, which fits with the vaccine containing only spike.

The V and J ends are trimmed by 1 base and 3 bases, leaving 25 bases between them. The germline V gene encodes CDR1 LGHNT and CDR2 FRNRAP. Reading from cysteine to phenylalanine, the CDR3 counts 20 amino acids. The only DNA kept is the CDR3, 60 bases in frame from the first base. The immunoSEQ Assay was used to sequence TCRbeta CDR3 regions. After extraction, genomic DNA underwent amplification by bias-controlled multiplex PCR, followed by high-throughput sequencing. Processing in the source paper ran as follows. To quantify the absolute abundance of every unique TCRbeta CDR3 region, sequences were collapsed and filtered. T cell fraction was estimated by normalization of TCRbeta template counts to usable DNA, with usable DNA being measured through amplification of reference genes present in all nucleated cells. Repertoire TCRs were annotated as SARS-CoV-2-specific by exact matching of V gene, CDR3 amino acid sequence and J gene to a known reactive TCR set. The reference SARS-CoV-2 TCR set was derived from MIRA and filtered for enrichment in COVID-19-positive ImmuneCODE repertoires, a step that removed public or cross-reactive TCRs. Based on the MIRA antigens, annotated TCRs were further analysed at the level of specific ORF or position within ORF. Breadth was defined as annotated unique rearrangements over total unique productive rearrangements; depth was the summed frequency of those rearrangements. Two-sided Wilcoxon rank-sum tests were used to compare TCR breadth between groups. This immuneACCESS table, as held by TCRdb, lists in-frame sequences with V and J called but not all clones. Of the missing ones, under half trace to an unresolved V gene in checked studies; the others have no known cause. V and J calls and clone size are given by that table; D and trimming were obtained from the DNA. The sample table records under 600,000 clones; about 88% of these occur just once. 1.5% to 2% of the sample comes from the top ten.

In light of the paper, this sample's treatment or condition label describes: about 20 received Ad26.COV2.S at low or high dose, single or two shots; 5 received placebo; per-sample allocation not given. Repertoires of vaccine and placebo recipients were sequenced from samples taken on day 63 after the first injection. Between 29 July and 7 August 2020, Cohort 1b enrolled some 25 adults aged 18-55 years at one site in Boston, USA. Ad26.COV2.S consisted of a replication-incompetent adenovirus type 26 vector by which a prefusion-stabilized SARS-CoV-2 spike protein from the original Wuhan strain was expressed. On this clone: Its binding antigen is unknown. There are no base qualities to consult, and no much larger clone falls within one base.

This TCR was sampled from a person between 18 and 60 years old who received the Ad26.COV2.S COVID-19 vaccine or a placebo. The V gene is TRBV12-5 and the J gene is TRBJ2-1; TRBD1 is perhaps the D gene, given 6 matching bases. The starting material was peripheral blood, obtained in a trial of Ad26.COV2.S vaccine versus placebo. Read as DNA, the sequence is TGTGCTAGTGGTTTGGAAACTCTTTCTACCCCGACAGGCCGCTACAATGAGCAGTTCTTC. It is translated as CASGLETLSTPTGRYNEQFF.